This T cell receptor (beta chain) was documented in a study of spatial heterogeneity in lung cancer (dated by TCRdb to the late 2010s). The study in broad terms: More beta-chain than alpha-chain transcripts were consistently detected, likely reflecting higher beta-chain transcript abundance. TCR transcript counts in tumor regions correlated strongly with a T cell transcriptional module score from matched bulk RNA-seq. In the raw uncorrected reads, each unique combination of TCR and UMI appeared more than ten times on average. In non-small cell lung cancer, the study made a quantitative comparison of TCR alpha and beta repertoires among multiple tumor regions, matched nontumor lung and blood. Nonsynonymous mutation counts, determined by whole-exome sequencing of tumor tissue, were related to features of the TCR repertoire. Both alpha and beta chains were TCR-sequenced in around 220 tumor regions, 64 matched nontumor lung samples and around 54 PBMC samples obtained at surgery. What the research found in general, with its limitations: Estimated TCR-seq coverage of tumor T cells was only 7% to 8.5% for alpha chains and 12% to 15% for beta chains. Counts of ubiquitous and regional expanded TCRs were found to correlate with counts of ubiquitous and regional nonsynonymous mutations, respectively. Confirming at a functional level the hypothesis that regional TCRs recognize regional mutations was considered to require additional single-cell paired TCR alpha and beta sequencing. A correlation was observed between the number of expanded intratumoral alpha and beta TCRs and the tumor nonsynonymous mutation count.

Library preparation was by 5' RACE. Sequencing relied on a NextSeq 500. To allow correction of PCR and sequencing errors, the TCR library protocol tagged every TCR cDNA molecule with a unique molecular identifier. The authors processed their data as follows. Decombinator tools were used for TCR identification, UMI-based error correction and CDR3 extraction. Expanded TCRs were defined as those above a frequency of 2 per 1,000, corresponding to the top 1% of the tumor frequency distribution. Expanded tumor TCRs were classed as regional if statistically deemed absent (corrected P<0.05) from at least one tumor region, otherwise ubiquitous. Each repertoire was subsampled 100 times to 5,000 TCRs, after which Renyi diversity was computed with the R vegan package. CDR3 similarity networks were built from amino acid triplet string-kernel similarity, with CDR3s being connected when pairwise similarity was above 0.82. The public reads were reprocessed in TCRdb via fastp at Q25 and MiXCR, keeping in-frame beta chains. Each entry merges the rows of one CDR3 protein and shows their most common DNA and genes. The V and J calls follow TCRdb's processing rather than the paper's. In all, the sample holds roughly 20,000 distinct CDR3 sequences, and more than 2.5% of those were seen once. In total, the top ten clones hold 7% to 8% of the sample.

From V the trimming removes 3 bases and from J it removes 6 bases, while the gene matches leave 1 base of the junction unaccounted for. Via the germline V gene, CDR1 is SGHTA and CDR2 FQGTGA. The CDR3 measures 13 amino acids from cysteine to phenylalanine. This entry keeps only the CDR3 DNA: 39 bases, framed from base 1. According to the study, the label for this sample's time point signals: sample taken at primary tumor resection. The donors were some 70 patients from the lung TRACERx cohort who had early-stage, untreated non-small cell lung cancer. For TCR sequencing, whole RNA was extracted from tumor and nontumor lung tissue, or from cryopreserved PBMC samples, and no cell sorting was done. A patient was chosen for TCR sequencing only when enough RNA was available from at least two tumor regions. Before selection, tumor and adjacent nontumor lung specimens were reviewed by a lung pathologist.

This clonotype was picked up many times. No cognate antigen has been identified for it. Base qualities are not recorded, but no much larger clone differs from it by a single base. This clonotype was sampled from a male donor with early-stage non-small cell lung cancer. The chain is encoded by TRBV7-3 joined to TRBJ2-2; TRBD2 agrees with 7 junctional bases. Sample: lung tumor tissue, taken at surgery. The CDR3 here reads CASSLGGSGELFF. The DNA sequence is as follows: TGTGCCAGCAGCTTGGGAGGGTCCGGGGAGCTGTTTTTT.